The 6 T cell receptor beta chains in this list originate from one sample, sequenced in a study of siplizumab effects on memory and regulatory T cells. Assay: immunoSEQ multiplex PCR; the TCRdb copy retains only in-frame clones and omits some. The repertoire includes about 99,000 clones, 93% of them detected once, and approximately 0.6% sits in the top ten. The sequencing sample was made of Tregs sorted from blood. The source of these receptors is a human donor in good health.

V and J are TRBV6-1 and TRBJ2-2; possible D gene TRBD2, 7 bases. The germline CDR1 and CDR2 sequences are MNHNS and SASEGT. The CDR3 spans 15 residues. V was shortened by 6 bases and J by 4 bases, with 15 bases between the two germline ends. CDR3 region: CASRRGGEITGELFF. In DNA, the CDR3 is TGTGCCAGCAGAAGAGGGGGGGAGATCACCGGGGAGCTGTTTTTT.

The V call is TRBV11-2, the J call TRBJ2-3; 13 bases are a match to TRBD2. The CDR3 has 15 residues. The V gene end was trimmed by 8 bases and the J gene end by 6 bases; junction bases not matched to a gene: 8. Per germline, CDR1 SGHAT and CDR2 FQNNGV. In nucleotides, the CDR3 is TGTGCCAGCGAAAAACTAGCGGGGGGGCCCGATACGCAGTATTTT. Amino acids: CASEKLAGGPDTQYF.

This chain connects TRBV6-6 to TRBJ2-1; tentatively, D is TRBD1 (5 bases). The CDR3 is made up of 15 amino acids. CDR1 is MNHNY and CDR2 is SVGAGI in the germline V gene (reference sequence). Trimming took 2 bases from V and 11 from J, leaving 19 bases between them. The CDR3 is CASSYPTPQGMKQFF. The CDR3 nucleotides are TGTGCCAGCAGTTACCCTACCCCTCAGGGAATGAAGCAGTTCTTC.

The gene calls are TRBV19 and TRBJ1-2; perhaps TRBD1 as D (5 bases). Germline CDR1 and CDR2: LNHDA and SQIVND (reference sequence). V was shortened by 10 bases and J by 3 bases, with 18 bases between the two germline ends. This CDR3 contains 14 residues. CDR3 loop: CATHPPGLDYGYTF. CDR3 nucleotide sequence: TGTGCCACTCACCCCCCGGGACTGGACTATGGCTACACCTTC. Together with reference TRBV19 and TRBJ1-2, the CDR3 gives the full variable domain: DGGITQSPKYLFRKEGQNVTLSCEQNLNHDAMYWYRQDPGQGLRLIYYSQIVNDFQKGDIAEGYSVSREKKESFPLTVTSAQKNPTAFYLCATHPPGLDYGYTFGSGTRLTVV.

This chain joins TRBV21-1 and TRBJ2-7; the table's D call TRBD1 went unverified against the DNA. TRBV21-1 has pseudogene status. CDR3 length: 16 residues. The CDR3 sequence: CASSEVRDRGLYEQYF. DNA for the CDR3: TGTGCCAGCAGCGAGGTCCGGGACAGGGGGCTGTACGAGCAGTACTTC.

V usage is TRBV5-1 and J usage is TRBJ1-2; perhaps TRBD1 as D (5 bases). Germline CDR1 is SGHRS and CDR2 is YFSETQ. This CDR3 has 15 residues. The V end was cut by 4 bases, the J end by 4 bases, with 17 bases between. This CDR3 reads CASSTADTGGYGYTF. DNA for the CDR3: TGCGCCAGCAGCACGGCGGACACTGGGGGCTATGGCTACACCTTC.